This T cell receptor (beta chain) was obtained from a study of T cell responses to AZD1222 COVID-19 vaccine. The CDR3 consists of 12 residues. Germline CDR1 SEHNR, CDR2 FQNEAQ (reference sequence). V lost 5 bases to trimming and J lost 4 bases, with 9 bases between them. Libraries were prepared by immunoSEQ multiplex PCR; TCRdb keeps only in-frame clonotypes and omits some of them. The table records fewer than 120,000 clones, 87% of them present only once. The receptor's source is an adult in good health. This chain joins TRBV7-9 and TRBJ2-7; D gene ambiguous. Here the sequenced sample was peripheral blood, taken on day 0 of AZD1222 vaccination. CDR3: CASSLILYEQYF. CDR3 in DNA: TGTGCCAGCAGCCTGATACTTTACGAGCAGTACTTC.